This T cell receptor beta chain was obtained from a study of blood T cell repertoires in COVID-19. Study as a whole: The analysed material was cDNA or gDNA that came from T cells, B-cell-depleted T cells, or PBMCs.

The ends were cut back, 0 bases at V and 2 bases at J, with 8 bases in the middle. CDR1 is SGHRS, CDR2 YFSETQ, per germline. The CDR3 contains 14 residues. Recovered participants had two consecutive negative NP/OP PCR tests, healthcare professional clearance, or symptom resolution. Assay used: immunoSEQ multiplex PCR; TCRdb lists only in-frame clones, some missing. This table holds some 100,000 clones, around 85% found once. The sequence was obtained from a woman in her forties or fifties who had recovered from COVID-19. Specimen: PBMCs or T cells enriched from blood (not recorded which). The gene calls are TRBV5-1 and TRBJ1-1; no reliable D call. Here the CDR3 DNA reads TGCGCCAGCAGCTTGGGACCGACAAACACTGAAGCTTTCTTT. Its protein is CASSLGPTNTEAFF.